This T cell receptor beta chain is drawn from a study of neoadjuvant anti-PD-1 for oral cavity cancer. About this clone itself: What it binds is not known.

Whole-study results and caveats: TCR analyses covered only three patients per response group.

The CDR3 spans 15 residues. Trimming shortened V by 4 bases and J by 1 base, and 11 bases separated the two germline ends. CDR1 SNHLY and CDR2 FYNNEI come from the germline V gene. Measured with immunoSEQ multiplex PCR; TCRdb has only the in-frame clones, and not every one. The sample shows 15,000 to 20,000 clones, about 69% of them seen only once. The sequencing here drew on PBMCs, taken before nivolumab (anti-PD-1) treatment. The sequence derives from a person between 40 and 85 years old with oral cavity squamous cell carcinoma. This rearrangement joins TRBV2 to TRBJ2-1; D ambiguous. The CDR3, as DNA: TGTGCCAGCAGTGTTTCAACTGCTTCCTACAATGAGCAGTTCTTC. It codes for CASSVSTASYNEQFF.